The 5 T cell receptor beta chains below come from one sample, sequenced in a study of blood T cell repertoires in COVID-19. Using immunoSEQ multiplex PCR, the repertoire was profiled, and TCRdb retains in-frame clones only, with some absent. The table records some 170,000 clones, 80% to 90% of them present only once. The source material was PBMCs or T cells enriched from blood (not recorded which). The receptors originated from a man aged 50-60 years who had recovered from COVID-19.

The chain uses TRBV11-2 and TRBJ1-4, with 8 bases aligning to TRBD1. Per the germline V gene, CDR1 is SGHAT and CDR2 is FQNNGV. The CDR3 extends over 15 amino acids. The V and J ends lost 5 bases and 5 bases, in that order; junction bases with no gene match: 7. The CDR3 DNA sequence: TGTGCCAGCAGCGCCATGGGACAGGAAAATGAAAAACTGTTTTTT. Amino acids: CASSAMGQENEKLFF.

A note on this clone: Other DNA sequences in this specimen translate into the identical CDR3. The chain employs TRBV30 and TRBJ2-7; D is undetermined. The CDR3 runs 11 residues. Trimming left V 1 base short and J 4 bases short, with 5 bases between. Germline CDR1 GTSNPN, CDR2 SVGIG (reference sequence). The CDR3 DNA follows: TGTGCCTGGAGTGCTAGATACGAGCAGTACTTC. Translated, it gives CAWSARYEQYF. The variable domain in full, with the rest retrieved from reference TRBV30 and TRBJ2-7, is SQTIHQWPATLVQPVGSPLSLECTVEGTSNPNLYWYRQAAGRGLQLLFYSVGIGQISSEVPQNLSASRPQDRQFILSSKKLLLSDSGFYLCAWSARYEQYFGPGTRLTVT.

The CDR3 sequence is CAITSFLGVTGELFF. Here the CDR3 DNA reads TGTGCCATCACCTCCTTTCTAGGCGTCACCGGGGAGCTGTTTTTT. The rearrangement uses TRBV10-3 and TRBJ2-2; D gene ambiguous. CDR1 and CDR2 from the germline V gene are ENHRY and SYGVKD. V was clipped by 7 bases and J by 4 bases, with 16 bases between them. This CDR3 has 15 amino acids.

The chain joins TRBV6-5 to TRBJ1-2; 9 nucleotides line up with TRBD1. This CDR3 spans 14 amino acids. From germline, CDR1 is MNHEY and CDR2 SVGAGI. Trimming cost V 7 bases and J 8 bases; bases outside gene matches: 11. The CDR3 coding sequence is TGTGCCAGCACCTACGGCGGGACAGGGCAGGGCTACACCTTC. It is translated as CASTYGGTGQGYTF.

The chain has TRBV15 and TRBJ1-6; D is unresolved. CDR3 length equals 16 residues. From germline, CDR1 is LNHNV and CDR2 YYDKDF (reference sequence). V lost 0 bases and J lost 5, with 11 bases in between. Here the CDR3 DNA reads TGTGCCACCAGCAGAGATCGAGGAGCCAATAATTCACCCCTCCACTTT. Translated: CATSRDRGANNSPLHF. Full variable domain (remainder filled in from reference TRBV15 and TRBJ1-6): DAMVIQNPRYQVTQFGKPVTLSCSQTLNHNVMYWYQQKSSQAPKLLFHYYDKDFNNEADTPDNFQSRRPNTSFCFLDIRSPGLGDTAMYLCATSRDRGANNSPLHFGNGTRLTVT.